This TCR beta chain was captured in a study of CD8 T cells in Susac syndrome. CD8+ and CD4+ T cells were negatively isolated; TEMRA cells were FACS-enriched. Germline-derived CDR1 and CDR2 are SEHNR and FQNEAQ (reference sequence). This CDR3 comprises 15 residues. V lost 8 bases and J 3 bases, leaving 19 bases between the germline ends. RNA totalling roughly 0.5 to 1 ug underwent reverse transcription with random hexamers. TCRdb analysed the immunoSEQ multiplex PCR reads with MiXCR anew, one entry per CDR3 protein. Here the sample spans 150,000 to 200,000 distinct CDR3 sequences, about 93% being singletons.

This clonotype originated in a human donor in good health. The sample taken for sequencing was CD4+ T cells from PBMCs. J is TRBJ2-5 and V is TRBV7-9; D remains unclear. As DNA, the CDR3 is TGTGCCAGCCTGAGGAGATACGGGTTGGAAGAGACCCAGTACTTC. Translating it yields CASLRRYGLEETQYF.